This T cell receptor beta chain was recorded in a study of response to subunit inactivated influenza vaccine. Losses at the gene ends were 6 bases for V and 2 bases for J; bases not matched to a gene: 11. CDR1 and CDR2 (germline): MDHEN, SYDVKM. The CDR3 is 17 amino acids. The table lists this clonotype with a few counts. TCRdb fed the RT-PCR reads into MiXCR, producing one record per CDR3 protein. Altogether some 540,000 distinct CDR3 sequences are present, approximately 22% being singletons, with the ten largest covering about 2.8%. The sample also formed part of further work on T cells expressing NK-cell markers. That paper states: cDNA encoding TCR beta was synthesized via 5'RACE template switching incorporating UMIs.

The input for sequencing was CD4+ T cells sorted from PBMCs, taken less than 13 days after vaccination. The clonotype comes from a man over 45 who received an inactivated influenza vaccine. This rearrangement joins TRBV28 to TRBJ1-5; 9 nucleotides align to TRBD1. The CDR3 reads CASSSFIQGARNQPQHF. The CDR3 coding sequence is TGTGCCAGCAGCTCATTTATACAGGGGGCTCGCAATCAGCCCCAGCATTTT.